This T cell receptor beta chain derives from a study of blood T cell repertoires in COVID-19. Background on the study: Both acute and convalescent COVID-19 samples were obtained from the United States, Italy and Spain. T cells, B-cell-depleted T cells, or PBMCs supplied cDNA or gDNA.

It was during active infection that Seattle patients were enrolled and then longitudinally followed. Per the study methods: Cell counts per sample came from amplifying reference gene primers. Measured with immunoSEQ multiplex PCR; TCRdb has only the in-frame clones, and not every one. V, J and clone size reflect that table, while D and trimming were determined from the DNA. This table has about 49,000 clones, 81% appearing once. This CDR3 is 12 amino acids long. Germline V gives CDR1 MNHEY, CDR2 SMNVEV (reference sequence). With 5 bases removed from V and 10 bases from J, the gap between germline ends came to 11 bases.

The clonotype originates from an elderly woman with COVID-19, enrolled during active disease. What was sequenced was peripheral blood. V and J are TRBV27 and TRBJ1-4, with D possibly matching TRBD1 (6 bases). The CDR3 region has the DNA TGTGCCAGCAGTCTAAGGGGGGGAAAACTGTTTTTT. Translated, it gives CASSLRGGKLFF.